Shown below are 20 T cell receptor beta chains from a single sample sequenced in a study of blood T cell repertoires in COVID-19. Clones were sequenced by immunoSEQ multiplex PCR, and TCRdb holds only the in-frame ones, with some missing. The sample includes roughly 200,000 clones, roughly 85% of them seen just once. Sequenced material: peripheral blood. These receptors were taken from an older woman with acute or convalescent COVID-19.

CDR3 amino acids: CASSQWEGPTDTQYF. The CDR3 DNA reads TGTGCCAGCAGTCAGTGGGAGGGCCCCACAGATACGCAGTATTTT. The chain recombines TRBV25-1 with TRBJ2-3; 7 bases map to TRBD2. Germline-derived CDR1 and CDR2 are MGHDK and SYGVNS. The CDR3 totals 15 residues. The V and J ends lost 5 bases and 2 bases, in that order; junction bases with no gene match: 7.

This clone was seen a single time. The rearrangement links TRBV6-5 to TRBJ1-2, with no clear D. Germline-derived CDR1 and CDR2 are MNHEY and SVGAGI. The CDR3 sequence is 13 residues long. V lost 5 bases and J lost 4, with 11 bases in between. In DNA, the CDR3 is TGTGCCAGCAGTCGGACGGGGAGCTATGGCTACACCTTC. This encodes CASSRTGSYGYTF.

The chain joins TRBV6-5 to TRBJ1-1; 7 positions match TRBD1. The V gene's germline CDR1 is MNHEY and CDR2 SVGAGI. The CDR3 contains 14 residues. V lost 7 bases, J lost 5 bases, and 10 bases stayed unmatched. The CDR3 sequence: CASKGTRGYTEAFF. CDR3 coding DNA: TGTGCCAGCAAAGGAACCAGGGGGTATACTGAAGCTTTCTTT.

This clone is a singleton in its sample. This chain uses TRBV10-3 with TRBJ2-3, with TRBD2 matching over 10 bases. The CDR3 spans 14 residues. Germline V gene sequence: CDR1 ENHRY, CDR2 SYGVKD. The V segment lost 6 bases and the J segment 2 bases; nucleotides outside the gene matches: 2. The CDR3 DNA follows: TGTGCCATCAGAGCGGGAGGGGTCACAGATACGCAGTATTTT. Residues: CAIRAGGVTDTQYF.

V gene TRBV19 combines with J gene TRBJ1-2; TRBD1 might be the D (5 bases). Germline V lookup: CDR1 LNHDA, CDR2 SQIVND (reference sequence). This CDR3 is built from 15 residues. Deletions cut 3 bases from V and 4 bases from J, with 15 bases between. The CDR3 DNA reads as TGTGCCAGTAGTATGGGCCCAGGGACTACCTATGGCTACACCTTC. This gives the protein CASSMGPGTTYGYTF. Together with reference TRBV19 and TRBJ1-2, the CDR3 gives the full variable domain: DGGITQSPKYLFRKEGQNVTLSCEQNLNHDAMYWYRQDPGQGLRLIYYSQIVNDFQKGDIAEGYSVSREKKESFPLTVTSAQKNPTAFYLCASSMGPGTTYGYTFGSGTRLTVV.

J is TRBJ1-1 and V is TRBV6-5; the D gene is possibly TRBD1 (5 bases). Germline V gives CDR1 MNHEY, CDR2 SVGAGI. Deletions cut 2 bases from V and 6 bases from J, with 13 bases between. This CDR3 spans 14 amino acids. In DNA form, the CDR3 reads TGTGCCAGCAGTTACAGGGGCGAAAGCGCTGAAGCTTTCTTT. Protein product: CASSYRGESAEAFF.

For this clone: Other DNA sequences in this sample translate to the same CDR3. The J gene is TRBJ2-2, the V gene TRBV3-1 (or the pseudogene TRBV3-2), with TRBD2 matching 7 bases. Per germline, CDR1 LGHDT and CDR2 YNNKEL (reference sequence). The ends lost 1 base at V and 2 bases at J; junction bases unmatched: 4. This CDR3 has 16 residues. As DNA, the CDR3 is TGTGCCAGCAGCCAAGCATCTAGCGGTAACACCGGGGAGCTGTTTTTT. Translating gives CASSQASSGNTGELFF.

The CDR3 protein is CASSPNIAGTDTQYF. The CDR3 bases are TGTGCCAGCTCACCAAATATAGCAGGGACAGATACGCAGTATTTT. The V gene is TRBV18, the J gene TRBJ2-3, with a weak D call TRBD1 (5 bases). Germline CDR1 and CDR2: KGHSH and LQKENI. CDR3 length: 15 residues. V was trimmed by 2 bases and J by 3 bases, leaving 12 bases between them.

This chain links TRBV29-1 with TRBJ2-3, with 9 nucleotides matching TRBD1. Germline CDR1 reads SQVTM; CDR2 reads ANQGSEA. This CDR3 region has 16 residues. The V gene end was trimmed by 6 bases and the J gene end by 2 bases; junction bases not matched to a gene: 12. In DNA form, the CDR3 reads TGCAGCGTGCTTCGACCCGGGACAGGGATCACAGATACGCAGTATTTT. It is translated as CSVLRPGTGITDTQYF.

The chain uses TRBV7-8 and TRBJ1-4; perhaps TRBD1 as D (5 bases). Trimming took 5 bases from V and 1 from J, leaving 8 bases between them. Germline CDR1 is SGHVS and CDR2 is FQNEAQ. The CDR3 runs to 14 residues. The CDR3 spells CASSGAGTNEKLFF. The CDR3 DNA follows: TGTGCCAGCAGCGGGGCAGGAACTAATGAAAAACTGTTTTTT.

V is TRBV28 and J is TRBJ1-5; D perhaps matches TRBD1 (5 bases). Germline values: CDR1 MDHEN, CDR2 SYDVKM. The CDR3 spans 13 residues. Trimming left V 7 bases short and J 6 bases short, with 13 bases between. The CDR3 DNA sequence: TGTGCCAGCAACCCGGGGGTCCCTCAGCCCCAGCATTTT. The encoded protein is CASNPGVPQPQHF.

This chain links TRBV10-3 with TRBJ1-3, with TRBD1 matching 7 bases. The CDR3 is 16 residues long. J gave up 0 bases and V 4 bases, and 6 bases lay outside the gene matches. In germline, CDR1 is ENHRY, CDR2 SYGVKD. The CDR3 nucleotides read TGTGCCATCAGTGGACAGGGCTTCGTCTCTGGAAACACCATATATTTT. This gives the protein CAISGQGFVSGNTIYF.

The chain combines TRBV30 with TRBJ1-1; D remains ambiguous. The CDR3 contains 11 residues. From germline, CDR1 is GTSNPN and CDR2 SVGIG (reference sequence). Trimming cost V 2 bases and J 4 bases, with 5 bases left between them. The CDR3 coding sequence is TGTGCCTGGAGTCGACTCACTGAAGCTTTCTTT. Translation: CAWSRLTEAFF.

The V and J genes are TRBV19 and TRBJ2-1; 13 nucleotides line up with TRBD2. In germline, CDR1 is LNHDA, CDR2 SQIVND (reference sequence). This CDR3 has 16 residues. Trimming took 5 bases from V and 7 from J; bases not matched to a gene: 8. CDR3 DNA: TGTGCCAGTAGTTCACCGGGACTAGCGGGAAGAAATGAGCAGTTCTTC. Protein sequence: CASSSPGLAGRNEQFF. The whole variable domain, remainder taken from reference TRBV19 and TRBJ2-1, is DGGITQSPKYLFRKEGQNVTLSCEQNLNHDAMYWYRQDPGQGLRLIYYSQIVNDFQKGDIAEGYSVSREKKESFPLTVTSAQKNPTAFYLCASSSPGLAGRNEQFFGPGTRLTVL.

The V gene is TRBV19, the J gene TRBJ1-1, with D possibly TRBD1 on 6 matching bases. The CDR3 extends over 16 amino acids. Trimming cost V 10 bases and J 5 bases, with 26 bases left between them. Germline CDR1 and CDR2: LNHDA and SQIVND (reference sequence). In nucleotides, the CDR3 is TGTGCCACTTGGACAGAGTTTTCCTATGGAGCGACTGAAGCTTTCTTT. It translates to CATWTEFSYGATEAFF.

The CDR3 coding sequence is TGTGCCAGTAGTCTGCCAGGGGGCAATCAGCCCCAGCATTTT. It translates to CASSLPGGNQPQHF. The chain combines TRBV19 with TRBJ1-5, with TRBD1 as a possible D gene (6 bases). CDR1 LNHDA and CDR2 SQIVND come from the germline V gene (reference sequence). This CDR3 has 14 residues. The V end lost 5 bases, the J end lost 2 bases, and 10 bases lay between the germline ends.

The table lists this clone with a few counts. The CDR3 DNA reads TGTGCCAGCAGACCAACAGGGGGAGGTTCAGAAAAACTGTTTTTT. It yields the protein CASRPTGGGSEKLFF. The chain joins TRBV28 to TRBJ1-4; 8 bases are shared with TRBD1. Germline V gives CDR1 MDHEN, CDR2 SYDVKM. The CDR3 is made up of 15 amino acids. Germline trimming cut 6 bases from V and 8 bases from J; bases unmatched to any gene: 11.

This chain links TRBV7-2 with TRBJ1-5, with 9 positions matching TRBD1. The germline V gene has CDR1 SGHTA and CDR2 FQGNSA. The CDR3 contains 15 residues. Unmatched junction bases numbered 5, after V lost 1 base and J lost 7 bases. The CDR3 region is CASSLVQGARQPQHF. The DNA for the CDR3 is TGTGCCAGCAGCTTAGTACAGGGGGCGCGGCAGCCCCAGCATTTT.

This chain uses TRBV5-4 with TRBJ2-1; 7 bases map to TRBD2. Germline V CDR1 and CDR2: SGHNT, YYREEE (reference sequence). The CDR3 sequence is 15 residues long. The V gene end was trimmed by 6 bases and the J gene end by 7 bases; junction bases not matched to a gene: 13. The CDR3 loop is CASNLRGGTWNEQFF. The DNA of the CDR3 is TGTGCCAGCAACCTGAGGGGAGGGACGTGGAATGAGCAGTTCTTC.

J is TRBJ2-3 and V is TRBV5-6; weak D call: TRBD2 (6 bases). The CDR3 has 12 amino acids. Germline CDR1 and CDR2: SGHDT and YYEEEE. The DNA for the CDR3 is TGTGCGGGACTTAGGTTGGGAGATACGCAGTATTTT. Translation: CAGLRLGDTQYF. The full variable domain, rest sourced from reference TRBV5-6 and TRBJ2-3, is DAGVTQSPTHLIKTRGQQVTLRCSPKSGHDTVSWYQQALGQGPQFIFQYYEEEERQRGNFPDRFSGHQFPNYSSELNVNALLLGDSALYLCAGLRLGDTQYFGPGTRLTVL.